The 28 T cell receptor beta chains listed next were all sequenced from one sample in a study of CD8 T cells in Susac syndrome. RNA was extracted with the RNeasy kit, and a quantity of about 0.5 to 1 ug was reverse transcribed using random hexamers. TCRdb re-derived calls from the immunoSEQ multiplex PCR reads in MiXCR, one entry per CDR3 protein. The table records some 200,000 distinct CDR3 sequences, around 93% of them present only once. Material for sequencing was CD8+ T cells from PBMCs. Receptors were obtained from a human donor with Susac syndrome.

As for this clonotype: One end of the junction fails to match germline, which may point to a read error. The genes are TRBV11-1 and TRBJ2-1, with D perhaps matching TRBD1 or TRBD2 (6 bases each). The CDR3 has 14 amino acids. The germline V gene has CDR1 SGHAT and CDR2 FQDESV (reference sequence). The CDR3 coding sequence is TGTGCCAGCACCTTAAAAGGGGGGTGGAATGAGCAGTTCTTC. Translation gives CASTLKGGWNEQFF.

The V gene is TRBV29-1, the J gene TRBJ1-5; 11 bases match TRBD1. This CDR3 spans 14 amino acids. Germline CDR1 is SQVTM and CDR2 is ANQGSEA. V dropped 0 bases and J dropped 6; count of bases not matched to a gene: 1. Here the CDR3 DNA reads TGCAGCGTTGAAGAGGGACAGGGGGGTCAGCCCCAGCATTTT. Amino acids: CSVEEGQGGQPQHF.

This chain links TRBV4-1 with TRBJ2-7, with TRBD1 matching 7 bases. Germline-derived CDR1 and CDR2 are MGHRA and YSYEKL. This CDR3 has 14 amino acids. Germline trimming cut 2 bases from V and 1 base from J; bases unmatched to any gene: 2. The CDR3 here is CASSQQGVSYEQYF. CDR3 nucleotides: TGCGCCAGCAGCCAACAGGGGGTGTCCTACGAGCAGTACTTC.

In nucleotides, the CDR3 is TGCAGTGCTAGAGAGGGGGTCTCTGGGGCCAACGTCCTGACTTTC. Its protein product is CSAREGVSGANVLTF. This chain connects TRBV20-1 to TRBJ2-6, with D perhaps being TRBD1 or TRBD2 (5 bases each). This CDR3 spans 15 amino acids. Germline CDR1 is DFQATT and CDR2 is SNEGSKA (reference sequence). V lost 0 bases to trimming and J lost 0 bases, with 6 bases between them.

The rearrangement links TRBV5-1 to TRBJ2-7; TRBD2 matches at 7 bases. Germline V gene sequence: CDR1 SGHRS, CDR2 YFSETQ. CDR3 length: 13 residues. J lost 3 bases, V lost 4 bases, and 4 bases had no gene match. CDR3 in amino acids: CASSGGSFYEQYF. The CDR3 DNA reads TGCGCCAGCAGCGGCGGGAGTTTCTACGAGCAGTACTTC.

CDR3 nucleotide sequence: TGTGCCAGCACCTCGATTGGGAACACTGAAGCTTTCTTT. The encoded protein is CASTSIGNTEAFF. This chain uses TRBV7-9 with TRBJ1-1; D is unclear. Trimming took 7 bases from V and 1 from J, leaving 10 bases between them. Germline assignment: CDR1 SEHNR and CDR2 FQNEAQ (reference sequence). The CDR3 has 13 residues.

The rearrangement links TRBV13 to TRBJ1-2, with 8 bases that match TRBD1. J gave up 2 bases and V 4 bases, and 6 bases lay outside the gene matches. CDR3 size: 15 residues. In germline, CDR1 is PRHDT, CDR2 FYEKMQ (reference sequence). The CDR3 is CASSSRTGWNYGYTF. In DNA form, the CDR3 reads TGTGCCAGCAGCTCGAGGACAGGGTGGAACTATGGCTACACCTTC.

This chain joins TRBV29-1 and TRBJ2-7; D remains unclear. V shed 5 bases and J shed 7 bases, with 9 bases lying between them. Germline V gives CDR1 SQVTM, CDR2 ANQGSEA. This CDR3 is 10 amino acids long. The CDR3: CSVKGYEQYF. For the CDR3, the DNA is TGCAGCGTTAAGGGTTATGAGCAGTACTTC.

The chain recombines TRBV20-1 with TRBJ2-5; D is tentatively TRBD1 or TRBD2 (5 bases each). Germline V CDR1 and CDR2: DFQATT, SNEGSKA (reference sequence). V was trimmed by 5 bases and J by 0 bases, leaving 10 bases between them. CDR3 size: 13 residues. In DNA form, the CDR3 reads TGCAGTGCTCCGTGGGGGTACCAAGAGACCCAGTACTTC. Translated: CSAPWGYQETQYF.

The chain uses TRBV5-1 and TRBJ1-1; D is undetermined. Germline values: CDR1 SGHRS, CDR2 YFSETQ. V lost 0 bases, J lost 3 bases, and 6 bases lay in between. This CDR3 comprises 13 residues. The CDR3 reads CASSLGTDTEAFF. The DNA for the CDR3 is TGCGCCAGCAGCTTGGGTACTGACACTGAAGCTTTCTTT.

Written as DNA, the CDR3 is TGCGCCAGCAGTCCCGGACAGGGTGGTAGAAACGAGCAGTACTTC. Its protein product is CASSPGQGGRNEQYF. The genes are TRBV5-1 and TRBJ2-7; TRBD1 matches 8 bases. With V trimmed by 5 bases and J by 5 bases, 12 bases remained unmatched. The CDR3 spans 15 residues. Germline V gene sequence: CDR1 SGHRS, CDR2 YFSETQ.

This clonotype was detected only a few times. V is TRBV4-1 and J is TRBJ2-5, with 8 bases that match TRBD1. Trimming removed 1 base from V and 5 bases from J; junction bases left unmatched: 3. The CDR3 spans 14 residues. Per germline, CDR1 MGHRA and CDR2 YSYEKL. CDR3 bases: TGCGCCAGCAGCCAAGGGACAGGGAAGGAGACCCAGTACTTC. Translating it yields CASSQGTGKETQYF.

The chain couples TRBV6-6 to TRBJ1-2, with D possibly matching TRBD1 (6 bases). The germline V gene encodes CDR1 MNHNY and CDR2 SVGAGI (reference sequence). Trimming removed 5 bases from V and 2 bases from J, with 9 bases in between. The CDR3 extends over 13 amino acids. CDR3: CASSTRGNYGYTF. Here the CDR3 DNA reads TGTGCCAGCAGTACCAGGGGAAACTATGGCTACACCTTC.

This clonotype is a singleton in its sample. The chain joins TRBV11-1 to TRBJ2-1; the match to TRBD1 covers 7 bases. The V gene's germline CDR1 is SGHAT and CDR2 FQDESV (reference sequence). CDR3 length: 14 amino acids. V was clipped by 1 base and J by 5 bases; unmatched bases: 2. The chain's CDR3 is CASSLGDSHNEQFF. CDR3 in DNA: TGTGCCAGCAGCTTAGGGGACAGCCACAATGAGCAGTTCTTC.

The chain links TRBV20-1 to TRBJ1-2; 8 positions match TRBD1. CDR1 is DFQATT, CDR2 SNEGSKA, per germline (reference sequence). The CDR3 spans 13 residues. Losses at the gene ends were 6 bases for V and 6 bases for J; bases not matched to a gene: 9. CDR3 in amino acids: CSAHRQGRDGYTF. CDR3 bases: TGCAGTGCCCACCGACAGGGGAGGGATGGCTACACCTTC.

The chain uses TRBV29-1 and TRBJ2-1, with 7 bases identical to TRBD1. CDR3 length: 14 residues. The V and J ends lost 8 bases and 3 bases, in that order; junction bases with no gene match: 10. Per the germline V gene, CDR1 is SQVTM and CDR2 is ANQGSEA. The CDR3 loop is CSLDRDSIYNEQFF. As DNA, the CDR3 is TGCAGCTTAGATCGGGACAGTATCTACAATGAGCAGTTCTTC.

The chain couples TRBV9 to TRBJ2-7; D unresolved. Between the trimmed V and J ends, which lost 2 bases and 6 bases, there was a span of 6 bases. This CDR3 has 11 amino acids. Germline CDR1 reads SGDLS; CDR2 reads YYNGEE. Here the CDR3 reads CASSVHSEQYF. The CDR3 DNA is TGTGCCAGCAGCGTTCACAGCGAGCAGTACTTC. The full variable domain, with the rest looked up from reference TRBV9 and TRBJ2-7, is DSGVTQTPKHLITATGQRVTLRCSPRSGDLSVYWYQQSLDQGLQFLIQYYNGEERAKGNILERFSAQQFPDLHSELNLSSLELGDSALYFCASSVHSEQYFGPGTRLTVT.

This chain joins TRBV16 and TRBJ2-4; no definite D call. The V end was cut by 0 bases, the J end by 8 bases, with 11 bases between. The length of the CDR3 is 14 residues. Germline V gives CDR1 KGHSY, CDR2 FQNENV. The CDR3, as DNA: TGTGCCAGCAGCCAATCGTTGTCTGGGGACATTCAGTACTTC. This translates into CASSQSLSGDIQYF.

This chain joins TRBV9 and TRBJ1-2; the match to TRBD1 covers 7 bases. V lost 7 bases and J lost 4; bases outside the gene matches: 4. The CDR3 loop spans 12 amino acids. Germline lookup yields CDR1 SGDLS and CDR2 YYNGEE. The CDR3 reads CASGTEIYGYTF. As DNA, the CDR3 is TGTGCCAGCGGGACAGAAATCTATGGCTACACCTTC.

In its sample, this clonotype was seen once. V and J are TRBV29-1 and TRBJ2-7, with 9 bases identical to TRBD2. Per germline, CDR1 SQVTM and CDR2 ANQGSEA. J gave up 2 bases and V 4 bases, and 3 bases lay outside the gene matches. The CDR3 spans 13 residues. The CDR3 spells CSVGTSVTYEQYF. The CDR3 DNA is TGCAGCGTTGGGACTAGCGTCACCTACGAGCAGTACTTC.

V gene TRBV7-2 combines with J gene TRBJ2-7, with D tentatively TRBD2 (6 bases). V was cut by 3 bases and J by 3 bases, with 15 bases left in between. The CDR3 is made up of 15 amino acids. Germline V gene lookup returns CDR1 SGHTA and CDR2 FQGNSA. In DNA form, the CDR3 reads TGTGCCAGCAGCTTGGCCGCGGGGTCAAACTACGAGCAGTACTTC. Protein sequence: CASSLAAGSNYEQYF.

The rearrangement uses TRBV10-1 and TRBJ1-4; D is uncertain. The germline gives CDR1 WNHNN, CDR2 SYGVQD (reference sequence). V was cut by 2 bases and J by 7 bases, with 11 bases left in between. CDR3 length: 14 residues. CDR3 in amino acids: CASSETREAEKLFF. CDR3 coding DNA: TGCGCCAGCAGTGAGACCCGGGAAGCTGAAAAACTGTTTTTT.

The chain has TRBV29-1 and TRBJ2-7, with 8 bases fitting TRBD2. V lost 0 bases to trimming and J lost 4 bases; unmatched junction nucleotides: 8. The CDR3 loop spans 15 amino acids. CDR1 is SQVTM and CDR2 is ANQGSEA in the germline V gene. CDR3: CSVEESRPSGYEQYF. The CDR3 region has the DNA TGCAGCGTTGAAGAGAGTAGGCCTAGCGGGTACGAGCAGTACTTC.

The chain joins TRBV25-1 to TRBJ2-3; 9 positions match TRBD1. Looked up from germline, CDR1 is MGHDK and CDR2 is SYGVNS. V shed 6 bases and J 4 bases; nucleotides not matched to a gene: 2. The CDR3 loop spans 13 amino acids. DNA of the CDR3: TGTGCCAGCAGGGGGACAGGGCCAGATACGCAGTATTTT. It yields the protein CASRGTGPDTQYF.

V and J are TRBV29-1 and TRBJ2-1, with 9 bases identical to TRBD1. Trimming removed 1 base from V and 7 bases from J; junction bases left unmatched: 14. The length of the CDR3 is 17 residues. Germline V gives CDR1 SQVTM, CDR2 ANQGSEA. The CDR3 reads CSVEAWGLGTGSNEQFF. The CDR3 DNA reads TGCAGCGTTGAAGCCTGGGGGCTCGGGACAGGGTCAAATGAGCAGTTCTTC.

The gene calls are TRBV6-5 and TRBJ1-1; the match to TRBD1 covers 7 bases. The CDR3 length is 14 residues. With 8 bases clipped from V and 5 bases from J, the junction kept 11 bases outside the gene matches. Germline loops: CDR1 MNHEY, CDR2 SVGAGI. CDR3 DNA sequence: TGTGCCAGCCACAGGGGTCCTGGGGGGACTGAAGCTTTCTTT. It encodes CASHRGPGGTEAFF.

The V and J genes are TRBV7-8 and TRBJ2-7, with 9 nucleotides matching TRBD2. Germline assignment: CDR1 SGHVS and CDR2 FQNEAQ. The V gene end was trimmed by 5 bases and the J gene end by 2 bases; junction bases not matched to a gene: 7. The CDR3 length is 15 residues. The chain's CDR3 is CASSDIAGATYEQYF. CDR3 nucleotides: TGTGCCAGCAGCGACATAGCGGGAGCGACCTACGAGCAGTACTTC.

The chain combines TRBV9 with TRBJ2-1, with D perhaps given as TRBD1 or TRBD2 (6 bases each). The V gene lost 3 bases and the J gene lost 0 bases, with 16 bases spanning the gap. The CDR3 covers 17 residues. The germline V gene encodes CDR1 SGDLS and CDR2 YYNGEE. The CDR3 loop reads CASSGRGGKRSYNEQFF. CDR3 nucleotide sequence: TGTGCCAGCAGCGGGAGAGGGGGGAAACGCTCCTACAATGAGCAGTTCTTC.